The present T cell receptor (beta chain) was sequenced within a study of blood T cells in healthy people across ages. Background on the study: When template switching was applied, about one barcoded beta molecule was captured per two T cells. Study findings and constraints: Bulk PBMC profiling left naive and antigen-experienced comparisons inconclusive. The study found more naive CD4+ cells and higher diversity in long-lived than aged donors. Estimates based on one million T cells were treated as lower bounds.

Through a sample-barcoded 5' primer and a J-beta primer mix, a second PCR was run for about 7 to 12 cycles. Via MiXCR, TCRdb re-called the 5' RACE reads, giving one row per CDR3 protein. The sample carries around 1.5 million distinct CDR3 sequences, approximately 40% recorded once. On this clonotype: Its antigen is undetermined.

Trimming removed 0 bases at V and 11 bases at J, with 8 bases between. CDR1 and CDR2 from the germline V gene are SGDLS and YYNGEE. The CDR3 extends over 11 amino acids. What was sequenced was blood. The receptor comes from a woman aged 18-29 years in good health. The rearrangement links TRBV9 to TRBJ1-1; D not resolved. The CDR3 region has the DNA TGTGCCAGCAGCGTAGTTAATGGGGCTTTCTTT. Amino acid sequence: CASSVVNGAFF. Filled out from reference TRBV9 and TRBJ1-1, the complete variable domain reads DSGVTQTPKHLITATGQRVTLRCSPRSGDLSVYWYQQSLDQGLQFLIQYYNGEERAKGNILERFSAQQFPDLHSELNLSSLELGDSALYFCASSVVNGAFFGQGTRLTVV.